One sample yielded the 23 T cell receptor beta chains listed below, sequenced in a study of T cells in tuberculosis. Described time point: new active TB diagnosis, blood taken before or within 7 days of starting treatment. This table comes from immunoSEQ multiplex PCR, and its TCRdb copy is limited to in-frame clones, with some not included. The sample shows approximately 49,000 clones, roughly 95% of them seen only once. The sample here was PBMCs, taken at tuberculosis diagnosis. Receptor source: an adult with tuberculosis.

The rearrangement joins TRBV5-5 to TRBJ1-1, with TRBD1 as a possible D gene (6 bases). V lost 3 bases to trimming and J lost 8 bases, with 14 bases between them. Germline V gene lookup returns CDR1 SGHKS and CDR2 YYEKEE (reference sequence). The CDR3 has 13 residues. The CDR3 loop is CASSSSPGEEAFF. The CDR3 coding sequence is TGTGCCAGCAGCTCCTCACCAGGGGAGGAAGCTTTCTTT.

The rearrangement links TRBV5-5 to TRBJ1-2; TRBD1 might be the D (5 bases). Germline V gives CDR1 SGHKS, CDR2 YYEKEE (reference sequence). Trimming removed 0 bases from V and 2 bases from J, with 11 bases in between. CDR3 size: 15 residues. The CDR3 DNA is TGTGCCAGCAGCTTGGGGGGCAGAGCCAACTATGGCTACACCTTC. As protein: CASSLGGRANYGYTF.

The rearrangement joins TRBV7-2 to TRBJ1-5; a possible D gene is TRBD1 (5 bases). The germline gives CDR1 SGHTA, CDR2 FQGNSA. V lost 3 bases to trimming and J lost 5 bases, with 17 bases between them. The CDR3 is 16 amino acids. The CDR3 loop is CASSLRGGGLDQPQHF. DNA for the CDR3: TGTGCCAGCAGCTTGCGGGGCGGAGGCTTGGATCAGCCCCAGCATTTT.

The chain combines TRBV13 with TRBJ2-7; D may be TRBD2 (6 bases). The CDR3 length is 14 residues. V lost 4 bases, J lost 3 bases, and 13 bases lay in between. Germline V CDR1 and CDR2: PRHDT, FYEKMQ (reference sequence). The CDR3 spells CASSSRLGGYEQYF. In DNA form, the CDR3 reads TGTGCCAGCAGCTCCCGACTAGGTGGCTACGAGCAGTACTTC. The complete variable domain, with remaining parts taken from reference TRBV13 and TRBJ2-7, reads AAGVIQSPRHLIKEKRETATLKCYPIPRHDTVYWYQQGPGQDPQFLISFYEKMQSDKGSIPDRFSAQQFSDYHSELNMSSLELGDSALYFCASSSRLGGYEQYFGPGTRLTVT.

This clone has just one count. The gene calls are TRBV7-2 and TRBJ2-2, with 14 bases fitting TRBD2. V shed 6 bases, J shed 5 bases, and the junction held 5 bases outside the gene matches. Germline loops: CDR1 SGHTA, CDR2 FQGNSA. The CDR3 runs to 16 residues. CDR3 region: CASSLGLAGGTGELFF. Written as DNA, the CDR3 is TGTGCCAGCAGTCTAGGACTAGCGGGAGGAACCGGGGAGCTGTTTTTT.

This clone has just a few counts. The chain links TRBV25-1 to TRBJ1-2, with D uncertain. Trimming pared 4 bases from V and 3 bases from J, leaving 6 bases between. Germline lookup yields CDR1 MGHDK and CDR2 SYGVNS. CDR3 size: 12 residues. The CDR3 region is CASSGSDYGYTF. CDR3 coding DNA: TGTGCCAGCAGTGGTTCTGACTATGGCTACACCTTC.

J is TRBJ2-2 and V is TRBV5-8; D uncertain. There are 12 residues in the CDR3. Trimming cost V 0 bases and J 7 bases, with 4 bases left between them. Looked up from germline, CDR1 is SGHTS and CDR2 is YDEGEE. The DNA of the CDR3 is TGTGCCAGCAGCTTGGTTATCGGGGAGCTGTTTTTT. This gives the protein CASSLVIGELFF.

V is TRBV15 and J is TRBJ1-2; D not certain. Trimming cost V 0 bases and J 5 bases, with 7 bases left between them. Looked up from germline, CDR1 is LNHNV and CDR2 is YYDKDF (reference sequence). This CDR3 has 13 residues. The CDR3 spells CATSRDQQYGYTF. CDR3 nucleotide sequence: TGTGCCACCAGCAGAGATCAACAGTATGGCTACACCTTC.

The chain couples TRBV30 to TRBJ2-7; 9 positions match TRBD1. This CDR3 contains 14 residues. CDR1 and CDR2 (germline): GTSNPN, SVGIG (reference sequence). V shed 4 bases and J 5 bases; nucleotides not matched to a gene: 9. The CDR3 bases are TGTGCCTGGACCGGGGGGACAGGGAAGAACGAGCAGTACTTC. Its translation is CAWTGGTGKNEQYF.

The chain links TRBV7-2 to TRBJ2-1; D may be TRBD1 (6 bases). CDR1 is SGHTA and CDR2 is FQGNSA in the germline V gene. Trimming pared 3 bases from V and 5 bases from J, leaving 8 bases between. This CDR3 region has 13 residues. DNA of the CDR3: TGTGCCAGCAGCTTTCGGACAGACAATGAGCAGTTCTTC. It yields the protein CASSFRTDNEQFF.

This clone was detected a few times. The V gene is TRBV5-1, the J gene TRBJ1-2; TRBD1 might be the D (6 bases). CDR1 is SGHRS and CDR2 is YFSETQ in the germline V gene. This CDR3 spans 15 amino acids. V was shortened by 0 bases and J by 0 bases, with 9 bases between the two germline ends. CDR3 DNA: TGCGCCAGCAGCTTGGAGGGACACCCTAACTATGGCTACACCTTC. Translation gives CASSLEGHPNYGYTF.

The V and J genes are TRBV13 and TRBJ2-7; TRBD2 aligns across 12 bases. The V gene end was trimmed by 0 bases and the J gene end by 4 bases; junction bases not matched to a gene: 7. Germline CDR1 reads PRHDT; CDR2 reads FYEKMQ (reference sequence). The CDR3 is made up of 17 amino acids. CDR3 region: CASSLGLAGGPSYEQYF. In nucleotides, the CDR3 is TGTGCCAGCAGCTTAGGCCTAGCGGGAGGGCCATCGTACGAGCAGTACTTC.

The rearrangement uses TRBV9 and TRBJ2-5, with 7 bases identical to TRBD2. CDR1 and CDR2 (germline): SGDLS, YYNGEE. V lost 0 bases, J lost 7 bases, and 0 bases stayed unmatched. The CDR3 sequence is 12 residues long. The CDR3 bases are TGTGCCAGCAGCGTAGGGGAGGGGACCCAGTACTTC. Its translation is CASSVGEGTQYF.

The V gene is TRBV5-4, the J gene TRBJ2-1, with TRBD1 matching over 10 bases. Germline-derived CDR1 and CDR2 are SGHNT and YYREEE (reference sequence). V was clipped by 4 bases and J by 6 bases; unmatched bases: 7. The CDR3 has 15 amino acids. The CDR3 DNA is TGTGCCAGCAGCGAAGGACAGGGGGTTCTCAATGAGCAGTTCTTC. This encodes CASSEGQGVLNEQFF.

The chain uses TRBV6-1 and TRBJ2-1; possible D gene TRBD1, 7 bases. V lost 7 bases and J 8 bases, leaving 18 bases between the germline ends. The length of the CDR3 is 14 residues. Germline CDR1 reads MNHNS; CDR2 reads SASEGT. The chain's CDR3 is CASKGLNRGHEQFF. The CDR3 bases are TGTGCCAGCAAGGGACTCAACAGGGGCCATGAGCAGTTCTTC.

The genes are TRBV28 and TRBJ2-7, with a weak D call TRBD1 (5 bases). This CDR3 has 12 amino acids. The V end lost 3 bases, the J end lost 3 bases, and 6 bases lay between the germline ends. Germline V gene lookup returns CDR1 MDHEN and CDR2 SYDVKM. CDR3 region: CASSLQGYEQYF. CDR3 nucleotides: TGTGCCAGCAGTTTGCAGGGCTACGAGCAGTACTTC.

V and J are TRBV2 and TRBJ1-2; no clear D gene. CDR3 length: 12 amino acids. Looked up from germline, CDR1 is SNHLY and CDR2 is FYNNEI. V was clipped by 3 bases and J by 9 bases, with 11 bases between them. DNA for the CDR3: TGTGCCAGCAGTGATTCTACTAGGAGCTACACCTTC. This encodes CASSDSTRSYTF.

The J gene is TRBJ2-1, the V gene TRBV30; 7 bases are shared with TRBD2. In germline, CDR1 is GTSNPN, CDR2 SVGIG (reference sequence). After removal of 5 bases from V and 6 bases from J, the junction contained 10 bases not matched to a gene. The CDR3 totals 14 residues. CDR3 protein: CAWASRGGSNEQFF. CDR3 DNA: TGTGCCTGGGCCAGTAGGGGCGGGAGCAATGAGCAGTTCTTC.

V is TRBV7-9 and J is TRBJ2-7, with 9 bases fitting TRBD2. Losses at the gene ends were 2 bases for V and 2 bases for J; bases not matched to a gene: 13. CDR1 and CDR2 (germline): SEHNR, FQNEAQ (reference sequence). CDR3 length equals 18 residues. This CDR3 reads CASSLRGEGPSGTYEQYF. In DNA form, the CDR3 reads TGTGCCAGCAGCTTAAGGGGTGAAGGACCTAGCGGGACCTACGAGCAGTACTTC.

The rearrangement joins TRBV29-1 to TRBJ2-7; 7 nucleotides match TRBD2. V shed 4 bases, J shed 2 bases, and the junction held 5 bases outside the gene matches. Germline lookup yields CDR1 SQVTM and CDR2 ANQGSEA. This CDR3 has 13 amino acids. The CDR3 spells CSVGREVPYEQYF. CDR3 bases: TGCAGCGTTGGACGGGAGGTACCCTACGAGCAGTACTTC.

V is TRBV7-2 and J is TRBJ2-1; 8 bases are shared with TRBD1. Per the germline V gene, CDR1 is SGHTA and CDR2 is FQGNSA. The CDR3 runs to 14 residues. Trimming took 2 bases from V and 5 from J; bases not matched to a gene: 2. The CDR3 DNA sequence: TGTGCCAGCAGCTTAAGACAGGGGAACAATGAGCAGTTCTTC. Protein product: CASSLRQGNNEQFF.

The chain has TRBV30 and TRBJ2-7, with a possible D match to TRBD1 (7 bases). The CDR3 consists of 17 residues. Trimming removed 2 bases at V and 0 bases at J, with 20 bases between. From germline, CDR1 is GTSNPN and CDR2 SVGIG (reference sequence). In DNA form, the CDR3 reads TGTGCCTGGAGTAAGGGGGCGAGCGGAGGGGGCTCCTACGAGCAGTACTTC. This encodes CAWSKGASGGGSYEQYF.

The chain combines TRBV2 with TRBJ1-6, with 8 nucleotides matching TRBD1. In germline, CDR1 is SNHLY, CDR2 FYNNEI. With V trimmed by 6 bases and J by 2 bases, 9 bases remained unmatched. This CDR3 contains 17 residues. The CDR3 bases are TGTGCCAGCAGGGGTACCGACAGGGGCACCTATAATTCACCCCTCCACTTT. Translation gives CASRGTDRGTYNSPLHF.